This T cell receptor (beta chain) was sequenced during a study of OX40 agonist ivuxolimab in advanced cancers. Study-level background: Cancers in dose escalation were hepatocellular, melanoma, renal cell and head and neck. With a range of roughly 20 to 79, age averaged approximately 60 years, and nearly 85% were male. General study points: The mean number of expanded clones was higher in CD8+ T cells than in CD4+. The study observed clonal expansion of CD4+ and CD8+ blood T cells by week 6 at 0.1 to 3.0 mg/kg.

The V gene end was trimmed by 1 base and the J gene end by 5 bases; junction bases not matched to a gene: 2. Germline CDR1 is MNHNS and CDR2 is SASEGT. The CDR3 length is 14 residues. Comments on this clone: Its antigen is undetermined.

Produced via immunoSEQ multiplex PCR; TCRdb's table is partial and in-frame only. The sample shows around 30,000 clones, around 90% of them seen only once. V is TRBV6-1 and J is TRBJ1-5, with TRBD1 matching over 7 bases. The starting material was CD4+ or CD8+ T cells sorted from blood, obtained in a trial of the OX40 agonist ivuxolimab. The clonotype was recovered from an adult with an advanced solid tumor such as melanoma, head and neck, liver or kidney cancer. The CDR3 here is CASSEVQGDQPQHF. The CDR3 DNA reads as TGTGCCAGCAGTGAAGTGCAGGGGGATCAGCCCCAGCATTTT.